Below are 23 T cell receptor beta chains sequenced from a single sample in a study of cytomegalovirus exposure and HLA in healthy donors. The PCR contained 60 Vbeta and 13 Jbeta primers. Profiling relied on immunoSEQ multiplex PCR, and the TCRdb table lists in-frame clones only, not all of them. The table has tens of thousands of clones, about 66% seen once. Sequencing was carried out using PBMCs. All receptors derive from a boy aged 5 to 17 in good health and CMV-seropositive.

This chain uses TRBV19 with TRBJ1-6; the D gene is possibly TRBD1 (5 bases). The germline CDR1 and CDR2 sequences are LNHDA and SQIVND (reference sequence). With 6 bases removed from V and 7 bases from J, the gap between germline ends came to 13 bases. The CDR3 is made up of 14 amino acids. This CDR3 reads CASSPTVNNSPLHF. DNA of the CDR3: TGTGCCAGTAGCCCGACAGTAAACAATTCACCCCTCCACTTT. The whole variable domain, remainder taken from reference TRBV19 and TRBJ1-6, is DGGITQSPKYLFRKEGQNVTLSCEQNLNHDAMYWYRQDPGQGLRLIYYSQIVNDFQKGDIAEGYSVSREKKESFPLTVTSAQKNPTAFYLCASSPTVNNSPLHFGNGTRLTVT.

The V and J genes are TRBV15 and TRBJ1-6, with a tentative D call TRBD1 (6 bases). Per germline, CDR1 LNHNV and CDR2 YYDKDF (reference sequence). The CDR3 covers 14 residues. V dropped 5 bases and J dropped 6 bases, with 11 bases sitting between them. CDR3 coding DNA: TGTGCCACCAGCTCCCGGACAGTTAATTCACCCCTCCACTTT. This translates into CATSSRTVNSPLHF.

The rearrangement links TRBV30 to TRBJ2-7; TRBD1 might be the D (6 bases). Trimming removed 4 bases from V and 4 bases from J, with 14 bases in between. This CDR3 region has 13 residues. Germline V lookup: CDR1 GTSNPN, CDR2 SVGIG (reference sequence). CDR3 region: CAWTPGHSYEQYF. The CDR3 nucleotides are TGTGCCTGGACCCCGGGACACAGTTACGAGCAGTACTTC.

V is TRBV29-1 and J is TRBJ2-1, with TRBD2 matching over 8 bases. This CDR3 has 17 amino acids. Germline V gives CDR1 SQVTM, CDR2 ANQGSEA. Trimming at V came to 5 bases and at J to 3 bases, leaving 15 bases not matched to a gene. The CDR3 DNA is TGCAGCGTTCCGGGACTAGGAGGTGTGAGGGGCTACAATGAGCAGTTCTTC. Protein product: CSVPGLGGVRGYNEQFF.

This rearrangement joins TRBV5-1 to TRBJ2-1, with 8 bases aligning to TRBD2. After removal of 4 bases from V and 8 bases from J, the junction contained 5 bases not matched to a gene. CDR1 and CDR2 (germline): SGHRS, YFSETQ. The CDR3 has 13 amino acids. The CDR3 DNA reads as TGCGCCAGCAGCACGGGGGGGCCGGATGAGCAGTTCTTC. It encodes CASSTGGPDEQFF.

The J gene is TRBJ2-3, the V gene TRBV9; TRBD1 might be the D (5 bases). The germline V gene encodes CDR1 SGDLS and CDR2 YYNGEE. The V and J ends lost 1 base and 0 bases respectively, with 9 bases between them. The CDR3 spans 15 residues. The CDR3 is CASSVRKGSTDTQYF. CDR3 bases: TGTGCCAGCAGCGTAAGGAAGGGGAGCACAGATACGCAGTATTTT. Filled out from reference TRBV9 and TRBJ2-3, the complete variable domain reads DSGVTQTPKHLITATGQRVTLRCSPRSGDLSVYWYQQSLDQGLQFLIQYYNGEERAKGNILERFSAQQFPDLHSELNLSSLELGDSALYFCASSVRKGSTDTQYFGPGTRLTVL.

The chain uses TRBV29-1 and TRBJ2-5; 7 bases are shared with TRBD1. This CDR3 contains 13 residues. CDR1 and CDR2 from the germline V gene are SQVTM and ANQGSEA. J was trimmed by 2 bases and V by 8 bases; bases with no gene match: 8. This chain's CDR3 is CSFAGTDQETQYF. As DNA, the CDR3 is TGCAGCTTTGCCGGGACAGATCAAGAGACCCAGTACTTC.

This clone has just a few counts. This chain connects TRBV6-5 to TRBJ1-1, with D tentatively TRBD1 (6 bases). The germline V gene encodes CDR1 MNHEY and CDR2 SVGAGI. The V gene lost 0 bases and the J gene lost 5 bases, with 10 bases spanning the gap. CDR3 length equals 14 residues. The CDR3 DNA reads as TGTGCCAGCAGTTACTCGTTGACAGGTACTGAAGCTTTCTTT. Protein product: CASSYSLTGTEAFF.

The rearrangement joins TRBV29-1 to TRBJ1-2; a possible D gene is TRBD1 (5 bases). The V gene's germline CDR1 is SQVTM and CDR2 ANQGSEA. The CDR3 is 12 amino acids. Deletions cut 6 bases from V and 5 bases from J, with 13 bases between. The CDR3 sequence is CSVEGQDYGYTF. CDR3 DNA: TGCAGCGTGGAGGGGCAGGATTATGGCTACACCTTC.

The V gene is TRBV19, the J gene TRBJ1-1, with 7 bases identical to TRBD1. Germline CDR1 is LNHDA and CDR2 is SQIVND (reference sequence). The length of the CDR3 is 14 residues. J was trimmed by 0 bases and V by 6 bases; bases with no gene match: 4. DNA for the CDR3: TGTGCCAGTAGACCAGGGGGGATGAACACTGAAGCTTTCTTT. Amino acid sequence: CASRPGGMNTEAFF.

This chain connects TRBV5-1 to TRBJ2-3, with 11 bases lining up with TRBD2. The germline V gene has CDR1 SGHRS and CDR2 YFSETQ. With V trimmed by 4 bases and J by 3 bases, 7 bases remained unmatched. The length of the CDR3 is 16 residues. CDR3 sequence reads: CASSPTSGSMTDTQYF. The CDR3 region has the DNA TGCGCCAGCAGCCCAACTAGCGGGAGTATGACAGATACGCAGTATTTT.

The V gene is TRBV19, the J gene TRBJ2-7; perhaps TRBD2 as D (6 bases). CDR3 length: 15 residues. Germline CDR1 LNHDA, CDR2 SQIVND (reference sequence). V was clipped by 1 base and J by 0 bases, with 10 bases between them. The CDR3 coding sequence is TGTGCCAGTAGTATAGCCGGGACTCTCTCCTACGAGCAGTACTTC. Amino acids: CASSIAGTLSYEQYF.

This clone was found a few times. The chain employs TRBV30 and TRBJ1-6, with D unresolved. Trimming took 0 bases from V and 6 from J, leaving 9 bases between them. The CDR3 sequence is 14 residues long. Germline CDR1 GTSNPN, CDR2 SVGIG (reference sequence). Here the CDR3 DNA reads TGTGCCTGGAGTGTTCGGGTGAGTAATTCACCCCTCCACTTT. Translation gives CAWSVRVSNSPLHF.

There are a few counts of this clone. The genes are TRBV2 and TRBJ1-1, with D possibly being TRBD1 (6 bases). Between the trimmed V and J ends, which lost 11 bases and 1 base, there was a span of 8 bases. This CDR3 spans 11 amino acids. Germline lookup yields CDR1 SNHLY and CDR2 FYNNEI. CDR3 sequence (DNA): TGTGCCGGGGGACAGAACACTGAAGCTTTCTTT. Its protein product is CAGGQNTEAFF.

The chain has TRBV6-1 and TRBJ1-3; TRBD1 is a possible D gene (6 bases). V lost 4 bases and J 0 bases, leaving 10 bases between the germline ends. This CDR3 is built from 15 residues. Germline V gene data show CDR1 as MNHNS and CDR2 as SASEGT. The CDR3 loop reads CASSVTRGSGNTIYF. DNA of the CDR3: TGTGCCAGCAGTGTTACCAGGGGCTCTGGAAACACCATATATTTT.

The rearrangement joins TRBV5-8 to TRBJ1-5; TRBD1 is a possible D gene (5 bases). Trimming removed 3 bases from V and 0 bases from J, with 16 bases in between. Germline CDR1 SGHTS, CDR2 YDEGEE. This CDR3 region has 17 residues. The CDR3 DNA sequence: TGTGCCAGCAGCTCTCTCCTAGGGACTTATAGCAATCAGCCCCAGCATTTT. This gives the protein CASSSLLGTYSNQPQHF.

This sequence joins TRBV18 and TRBJ2-2; 9 positions match TRBD1. Germline CDR1 KGHSH, CDR2 LQKENI. The CDR3 is 16 amino acids. J was trimmed by 1 base and V by 5 bases; bases with no gene match: 5. CDR3 DNA sequence: TGTGCCAGCTCATCTCGGACAGGGGAGAACACCGGGGAGCTGTTTTTT. Its protein is CASSSRTGENTGELFF.

The CDR3 DNA reads TGTGCCAGCAGCACTATAGCGGGAGTTTCCCACAATGAGCAGTTCTTC. Residues: CASSTIAGVSHNEQFF. This sequence joins TRBV5-6 and TRBJ2-1; 9 bases fit TRBD2. V shed 4 bases, J shed 5 bases, and the junction held 10 bases outside the gene matches. CDR1 and CDR2 (germline): SGHDT, YYEEEE. There are 16 residues in the CDR3.

This chain links TRBV5-1 with TRBJ2-7; D is undetermined. The V and J ends lost 0 bases and 2 bases respectively, with 9 bases between them. Looked up from germline, CDR1 is SGHRS and CDR2 is YFSETQ. There are 14 residues in the CDR3. In DNA form, the CDR3 reads TGCGCCAGCAGCTTGGGCCAGAAACCCTACGAGCAGTACTTC. Protein sequence: CASSLGQKPYEQYF.

The chain joins TRBV6-6 to TRBJ1-4; possibly TRBD1 for D (6 bases). The V gene lost 2 bases and the J gene lost 8 bases, with 9 bases spanning the gap. The CDR3 spans 13 residues. Germline CDR1 reads MNHNY; CDR2 reads SVGAGI (reference sequence). CDR3 bases: TGTGCCAGCAGTTACAGGGGGTGGGAAAAACTGTTTTTT. As protein: CASSYRGWEKLFF.

The chain recombines TRBV5-1 with TRBJ2-3; TRBD2 might be the D (6 bases). The CDR3 has 15 amino acids. The V end was cut by 6 bases, the J end by 1 base, with 15 bases between. From germline, CDR1 is SGHRS and CDR2 YFSETQ. In nucleotides, the CDR3 is TGCGCCAGCACCCTCGGGCGCGGGGGCACAGATACGCAGTATTTT. This codes for CASTLGRGGTDTQYF.

The chain combines TRBV11-2 with TRBJ1-1, with D perhaps TRBD1 (6 bases). Trimming removed 5 bases at V and 4 bases at J, with 20 bases between. The CDR3 has 16 amino acids. CDR1 is SGHAT and CDR2 is FQNNGV in the germline V gene. CDR3 DNA sequence: TGTGCCAGCAGCCACCGGACAGTCCCATCGGTCACTGAAGCTTTCTTT. This translates into CASSHRTVPSVTEAFF.

The rearrangement links TRBV5-4 to TRBJ1-1; 10 bases line up with TRBD1. This CDR3 spans 15 amino acids. Germline assignment: CDR1 SGHNT and CDR2 YYREEE (reference sequence). After removal of 4 bases from V and 5 bases from J, the junction contained 8 bases not matched to a gene. The CDR3 is CASSDRQGAGTEAFF. For the CDR3, the DNA is TGTGCCAGCAGCGACAGACAGGGGGCTGGGACTGAAGCTTTCTTT. Looking up the rest from reference TRBV5-4 and TRBJ1-1 gives the full variable domain: ETGVTQSPTHLIKTRGQQVTLRCSSQSGHNTVSWYQQALGQGPQFIFQYYREEENGRGNFPPRFSGLQFPNYSSELNVNALELDDSALYLCASSDRQGAGTEAFFGQGTRLTVV.